The 16 T cell receptor beta chains listed next were all sequenced from one sample in a study of shared clonotypes between healthy human individuals. Using immunoSEQ multiplex PCR, the repertoire was profiled, and TCRdb retains in-frame clones only, with some absent. The repertoire holds about 520,000 clones, with 70% to 85% as singletons. The sample consisted of PBMCs. The receptors were gathered from a middle-aged woman in good health. Some clones in this sample may be carry-over from other donors' samples.

This clone has just a few counts. A read error may account for a junction end that differs from germline. The chain employs TRBV7-7 and TRBJ2-5; 10 bases map to TRBD1. Germline V gene sequence: CDR1 SSHAT, CDR2 FNYEAQ (reference sequence). The CDR3 runs to 16 residues. CDR3 sequence reads: CASSLGQGWGQETQYF. The CDR3 DNA is TGTGCTAGCAGCCTGGGACAGGGGTGGGGGCAGGAGACCCAGTACTTC.

The chain is built from TRBV5-1 and TRBJ1-1, with 8 bases fitting TRBD1. The CDR3 covers 16 residues. In germline, CDR1 is SGHRS, CDR2 YFSETQ. J gave up 1 base and V 3 bases, and 8 bases lay outside the gene matches. CDR3 bases: TGCGCCAGCAGCTGCCTGCCGGGACAGGCGAACACTGAAGCTTTCTTT. Amino acid sequence: CASSCLPGQANTEAFF.

This clone showed up just once. The CDR3 loop reads CASSAQSYEQYF. The DNA of the CDR3 is TGTGCCAGTAGTGCCCAATCCTACGAGCAGTACTTC. This rearrangement joins TRBV19 to TRBJ2-7, with unresolved D. With 5 bases removed from V and 1 base from J, the gap between germline ends came to 6 bases. In germline, CDR1 is LNHDA, CDR2 SQIVND (reference sequence). The CDR3 covers 12 residues.

This chain links TRBV6-5 with TRBJ2-1, with 7 nucleotides matching TRBD1. The CDR3 runs 15 residues. CDR1 MNHEY and CDR2 SVGAGI come from the germline V gene. Trimming at V came to 6 bases and at J to 4 bases, leaving 9 bases not matched to a gene. Here the CDR3 DNA reads TGTGCCAGCAGACCCAAGGGGGCCCTTTACAATGAGCAGTTCTTC. Protein sequence: CASRPKGALYNEQFF.

This clone was found once. The chain is built from TRBV5-1 and TRBJ2-2; D is undetermined. CDR1 is SGHRS and CDR2 is YFSETQ in the germline V gene. The CDR3 has 12 amino acids. V was cut by 4 bases and J by 8 bases, with 9 bases left in between. CDR3 region: CASSIPSGELFF. The CDR3 DNA reads TGCGCCAGCAGCATACCGAGTGGGGAGCTGTTTTTT.

V and J are TRBV7-9 and TRBJ2-5; TRBD2 is a possible D gene (7 bases). Trimming left V 5 bases short and J 3 bases short, with 13 bases between. CDR3 size: 14 residues. CDR1 is SEHNR, CDR2 FQNEAQ, per germline (reference sequence). The CDR3 DNA follows: TGTGCCAGCAGCGGCGGGGGCCGCGAAGAGACCCAGTACTTC. It translates to CASSGGGREETQYF.

The chain is built from TRBV7-9 and TRBJ1-5; 8 nucleotides align to TRBD1. Germline V lookup: CDR1 SEHNR, CDR2 FQNEAQ (reference sequence). After removal of 1 base from V and 6 bases from J, the junction contained 5 bases not matched to a gene. This CDR3 spans 15 amino acids. CDR3 in DNA: TGTGCCAGCAGCTTAGGACAGGGGCGGCCTCAGCCCCAGCATTTT. This translates into CASSLGQGRPQPQHF.

V and J are TRBV5-4 and TRBJ1-2; D uncertain. V was cut by 0 bases and J by 2 bases, with 5 bases left in between. This CDR3 region has 13 residues. Germline CDR1 is SGHNT and CDR2 is YYREEE (reference sequence). As DNA, the CDR3 is TGTGCCAGCAGCTTGGATATGAACTATGGCTACACCTTC. Residues: CASSLDMNYGYTF.

This clone was recorded a few times. This rearrangement joins TRBV5-3 to TRBJ2-1, with 11 bases lining up with TRBD2. TRBV5-3 is reported as an ORF; its role is uncertain. The V and J ends lost 0 bases and 2 bases, in that order; junction bases with no gene match: 4. The CDR3 loop spans 17 amino acids. The CDR3 coding sequence is TGTGCCAGAAGCTTGGGGCGACTAGCGGGGACCTACAATGAGCAGTTCTTC. Its translation is CARSLGRLAGTYNEQFF.

V is TRBV29-1 and J is TRBJ1-2, with 7 bases matching TRBD1. Trimming cost V 3 bases and J 6 bases; bases outside gene matches: 1. The CDR3 sequence is 11 residues long. The germline CDR1 and CDR2 sequences are SQVTM and ANQGSEA. The CDR3 is CSVEQGDGYTF. Written as DNA, the CDR3 is TGCAGCGTTGAGCAGGGGGATGGCTACACCTTC.

V and J are TRBV19 and TRBJ2-3; the match to TRBD2 covers 13 bases. CDR1 is LNHDA, CDR2 SQIVND, per germline (reference sequence). This CDR3 has 15 residues. The V segment lost 6 bases and the J segment 5 bases; nucleotides outside the gene matches: 5. DNA for the CDR3: TGTGCCAGTAGCACGCGGACTAGCGGGAGAGATACGCAGTATTTT. Residues: CASSTRTSGRDTQYF. Variable domain in full (rest from reference TRBV19 and TRBJ2-3): DGGITQSPKYLFRKEGQNVTLSCEQNLNHDAMYWYRQDPGQGLRLIYYSQIVNDFQKGDIAEGYSVSREKKESFPLTVTSAQKNPTAFYLCASSTRTSGRDTQYFGPGTRLTVL.

The rearrangement joins TRBV11-3 to TRBJ2-2; 15 bases match TRBD2. The CDR3 runs 16 residues. Per germline, CDR1 SGHNT and CDR2 YENEEA. The V gene end was trimmed by 6 bases and the J gene end by 7 bases; junction bases not matched to a gene: 6. The CDR3 region is CASRSRTSGRDGELFF. The CDR3 region has the DNA TGTGCCAGCAGGTCCCGGACTAGCGGGAGGGACGGGGAGCTGTTTTTT.

With respect to this clone: Additional DNA sequences in this sample encode the identical CDR3. The chain couples TRBV30 to TRBJ1-2, with 10 bases lining up with TRBD1. CDR3 size: 16 residues. V lost 0 bases to trimming and J lost 7 bases; unmatched junction nucleotides: 11. Germline-derived CDR1 and CDR2 are GTSNPN and SVGIG (reference sequence). The CDR3 coding sequence is TGTGCCTGGAGTGTGACCAGGGGACAGGGGCTGGCTGGCTACACCTTC. Residues: CAWSVTRGQGLAGYTF.

The chain is built from TRBV5-6 and TRBJ2-1, with 7 nucleotides matching TRBD2. The CDR3 is 16 amino acids. Losses at the gene ends were 1 base for V and 5 bases for J; bases not matched to a gene: 9. In germline, CDR1 is SGHDT, CDR2 YYEEEE. The CDR3 is CASSLMGEGLHNEQFF. The CDR3 DNA reads as TGTGCCAGCAGCTTGATGGGGGAGGGCCTCCACAATGAGCAGTTCTTC.

The chain has TRBV28 and TRBJ1-1, with 12 nucleotides matching TRBD1. The CDR3 is 18 residues long. From germline, CDR1 is MDHEN and CDR2 SYDVKM. Trimming took 3 bases from V and 5 from J; bases not matched to a gene: 13. The CDR3 is CASSFPPGTGGKLTEAFF. In nucleotides, the CDR3 is TGTGCCAGCAGTTTCCCACCCGGGACAGGGGGCAAACTAACTGAAGCTTTCTTT. The complete variable domain, with remaining parts taken from reference TRBV28 and TRBJ1-1, reads DVKVTQSSRYLVKRTGEKVFLECVQDMDHENMFWYRQDPGLGLRLIYFSYDVKMKEKGDIPEGYSVSREKKERFSLILESASTNQTSMYLCASSFPPGTGGKLTEAFFGQGTRLTVV.

The rearrangement links TRBV9 to TRBJ1-5, with 7 nucleotides matching TRBD1. The J segment lost 1 base and the V segment lost 6 bases, leaving 10 bases of the junction unmatched. Germline CDR1 SGDLS, CDR2 YYNGEE. The CDR3 spans 16 residues. In DNA form, the CDR3 reads TGTGCCAGCAACTATACAGGGGCCTTAAGCAATCAGCCCCAGCATTTT. As protein: CASNYTGALSNQPQHF.